Listed below are T cell receptor beta chains from one sample, sequenced in a study of shared clonotypes between healthy human individuals. Method: immunoSEQ multiplex PCR; TCRdb's copy keeps in-frame clones and lacks some. The table lists approximately 600,000 clones, 85% to 95% of them singletons, with about 0.11% in the top ten. The sequencing sample was made of naive CD8+ T cells sorted from blood. Source of these receptors: a woman younger than 45 in good health. Both conserved end residues are part of each CDR3. A D gene is named only where the DNA matches it firmly. Some rows have no size entry. The others give once, few or many, or a class for an expanded clone.

j_call clone_size v_call cdr3_length d_call cdr3_nt cdr3_aa
TRBJ2-7 - TRBV28 16 TRBD2 TGTGCCAGCAGTCCAAATGGTCGGGAGGGCTCCTACGAGCAGTACTTC CASSPNGREGSYEQYF
TRBJ2-7 - TRBV11-3 14 TRBD1 TGTGCCAGCAGCAGGGACAGGGGGACCTACGAGCAGTACTTC CASSRDRGTYEQYF
TRBJ2-3 - TRBV6-4 18 TRBD2 TGTGCCAGCAGTGACCCGCGTCGGACTAGCGGGAGCATAGATACGCAGTATTTT CASSDPRRTSGSIDTQYF
TRBJ2-7 - TRBV28 14 TRBD2 TGTGCCAGCGGCCTAGCGGGAGGTCCGTACGAGCAGTACTTC CASGLAGGPYEQYF
TRBJ1-5 - TRBV5-4 13 - TGTGCCAGCAGCTTGGAAGCCAGCGAGTCCCAGCATTTT CASSLEASESQHF
TRBJ2-3 - TRBV13 16 TRBD2 TGTGCCAGCAGCTTCCCTAGCGGGGGACCCACAGATACGCAGTATTTT CASSFPSGGPTDTQYF
TRBJ2-2 - TRBV6-5 14 - TGTGCCAGCAGTTACTTGGAGAGCACCGGGGAGCTGTTTTTT CASSYLESTGELFF
TRBJ2-4 - TRBV27 15 - TGTGCCAGCAGCCCGCTCGACAGGTCCGAAAACATTCAGTACTTC CASSPLDRSENIQYF
TRBJ2-1 - TRBV14 18 TRBD2 TGTGCCAGCAGCCAGACCCCTAGCGGGGGTAGTGCCTACAATGAGCAGTTCTTC CASSQTPSGGSAYNEQFF
TRBJ2-3 - TRBV7-8 16 TRBD2 TGTGCCAGCGGTCGGGGGCTAGCGGGAGTTGCAGATACGCAGTATTTT CASGRGLAGVADTQYF
TRBJ2-2 few TRBV9 12 - TGTGCCAGCAGCACCAAGGTTGGGGAGCTGTTTTTT CASSTKVGELFF
TRBJ2-7 - TRBV7-9 14 - TGTGCCAGCAGCTTAGCGGGGAAGCAGAACGAGCAGTACTTC CASSLAGKQNEQYF
TRBJ2-7 - TRBV5-4 15 - TGTGCCAGCAGCTTACCCGGGACTCCGACCTACGAGCAGTACTTC CASSLPGTPTYEQYF
TRBJ1-2 - TRBV9 17 TRBD1 TGTGCCAGCAGCCCACAGGCGGGACAGGGGGCCCCGGGAGGCTACACCTTC CASSPQAGQGAPGGYTF
TRBJ2-7 - TRBV29-1 11 - TGCAGCGTACGGGACGGCTACGAGCAGTACTTC CSVRDGYEQYF
TRBJ1-2 once TRBV7-9 14 - TGTGCCAGCAGCACCACGGGGGCTAACTATGGCTACACCTTC CASSTTGANYGYTF
TRBJ1-4 - TRBV15 16 TRBD1 TGTGCCACCAGCAGAGTTGGATCAGGGGGTGGCGAAAAACTGTTTTTT CATSRVGSGGGEKLFF
TRBJ1-5 - TRBV28 15 - TGTGCCAGCAGTGGGTCGTGGGGGAGCAATCAGCCCCAGCATTTT CASSGSWGSNQPQHF
TRBJ2-1 - TRBV19 15 - TGTGCCAGTAGTATAGATTACGAGGGGGACAATGAGCAGTTCTTC CASSIDYEGDNEQFF
TRBJ1-5 - TRBV6-1 14 TRBD1 TGTGCCAGCAGACAGGGGATTAGCAATCAGCCCCAGCATTTT CASRQGISNQPQHF
TRBJ2-5 - TRBV6-1 13 - TGTGCCAGCAGTGAAAGAGGAGTAGAGACCCAGTACTTC CASSERGVETQYF
TRBJ2-7 - TRBV4-1 12 - TGCGCCAGCAGCCAAGAGGGGCACGAGCAGTACTTC CASSQEGHEQYF
TRBJ2-7 - TRBV13 13 TRBD1 TGTGCCAGCAGCGTCACAGGGGCCTACGAGCAGTACTTC CASSVTGAYEQYF
TRBJ2-3 once TRBV29-1 18 TRBD2 TGCAGCGTTCTCCTGGGACTAGCGGGGGAGACCCCACCAGATACGCAGTATTTT CSVLLGLAGETPPDTQYF
TRBJ2-7 - TRBV27 13 - TGTGCCAGCAGCCTAGCATCCACCTACGAGCAGTACTTC CASSLASTYEQYF
TRBJ2-7 - TRBV5-1 16 TRBD2 TGCGCCAGCTGGGAGGGCGGACTGGGGTTAGACTACGAGCAGTACTTC CASWEGGLGLDYEQYF
TRBJ1-5 - TRBV10-3 14 TRBD1 TGTGCCATCAGAGGGACAGGGGTTAATCAGCCCCAGCATTTT CAIRGTGVNQPQHF
TRBJ1-4 - TRBV15 16 TRBD1 TGTGCCACCAGCAGAGGCCTACAGGGGCGGCGCGAAAAACTGTTTTTT CATSRGLQGRREKLFF
TRBJ2-7 - TRBV27 15 - TGTGCCAGCAGTTTGGTCGGTACGGGGGTCTACGAGCAGTACTTC CASSLVGTGVYEQYF
TRBJ2-7 - TRBV6-1 15 - TGTGCCAGCAGTGAAGGGACAACCCTCTCCTACGAGCAGTACTTC CASSEGTTLSYEQYF
TRBJ2-1 - TRBV5-1 13 - TGCGCCAGCATCTCAGGACACTACAATGAGCAGTTCTTC CASISGHYNEQFF
TRBJ2-7 - TRBV28 13 - TGTGCCAGCAGTTCTCGAGGCCCCTACGAGCAGTACTTC CASSSRGPYEQYF
TRBJ2-7 - TRBV27 16 TRBD2 TGTGCCAGCAGTTTGGGTCCCGGACTAGCGGACTACGAGCAGTACTTC CASSLGPGLADYEQYF
TRBJ2-7 few TRBV25-1 13 - TGTGCCAGCAGTGCCCGGGCAGGCTACGAGCAGTACTTC CASSARAGYEQYF
TRBJ2-7 - TRBV6-5 13 TRBD1 TGTGCCAGCAGTAGTGACAGGGTCTACGAGCAGTACTTC CASSSDRVYEQYF
TRBJ1-1 - TRBV7-9 14 - TGTGCCAGCAGCCCAGTTTTAAGGGGCACTGAAGCTTTCTTT CASSPVLRGTEAFF
TRBJ2-7 - TRBV29-1 13 - TGCAGCGTTATGTCCGACAGCGCCTACGAGCAGTACTTC CSVMSDSAYEQYF
TRBJ1-1 once TRBV6-1 13 - TGTGCCAGCAGTGGGATCGTTGGCACTGAAGCTTTCTTT CASSGIVGTEAFF
TRBJ2-1 - TRBV9 13 - TGTGCCAGCAGCGGGGCTAGGGGAAATGAGCAGTTCTTC CASSGARGNEQFF
TRBJ2-2 - TRBV28 15 - TGTGCCAGCAGTTCCTCGGACCGTATCACCGGGGAGCTGTTTTTT CASSSSDRITGELFF
TRBJ1-1 - TRBV6-1 14 - TGTGCCAGCGTTACGGTTTCAACGAACACTGAAGCTTTCTTT CASVTVSTNTEAFF
TRBJ1-1 - TRBV28 14 - TGTGCCAGCAGACTAGCTATTTTGAGGACTGAAGCTTTCTTT CASRLAILRTEAFF
TRBJ1-5 - TRBV4-1 15 - TGCGCCAGCAGCCCTAATTACTATAGCAATCAGCCCCAGCATTTT CASSPNYYSNQPQHF
TRBJ2-7 - TRBV4-1 16 TRBD2 TGCGCCAGCAGCCAAGAGATAGCGGGAGAAGTCTACGAGCAGTACTTC CASSQEIAGEVYEQYF
TRBJ2-7 - TRBV5-6 13 TRBD2 TGTGCCAGCAGCTGGACTAGCGGGAGCACGCCGACTTTC CASSWTSGSTPTF
TRBJ1-4 - TRBV4-1 15 - TGCGCCAGCAGCCAAGTGGGGGCTCCTAATGAAAAACTGTTTTTT CASSQVGAPNEKLFF
TRBJ2-7 once TRBV5-1 15 TRBD1 TGCGCCAGCAGCTTGGAACCGGACAGGGGCGGGGAGCAGTACTTC CASSLEPDRGGEQYF
TRBJ2-1 - TRBV27 13 - TGTGCCAGCAACCCCAGCGGGTACCATGAGCAGTTCTTC CASNPSGYHEQFF
TRBJ1-4 - TRBV2 11 - TGTGCCAGCAGTGAAGGGGAAAAACTGTTTTTT CASSEGEKLFF
TRBJ2-5 - TRBV7-6 16 TRBD2 TGTGCCAGCAGCCCAGGCACTAGCGGAACCCAAGAGACCCAGTACTTC CASSPGTSGTQETQYF
TRBJ2-2 - TRBV7-9 17 TRBD1 TGTGCCAGCAGAGGGGACAGGACGTATTGGGGCACCGGGGAGCTGTTTTTT CASRGDRTYWGTGELFF
TRBJ2-7 - TRBV27 14 TRBD1 TGTGCCAGCAGTTTTGGGGACAGTTCCAACGAGCAGTACTTC CASSFGDSSNEQYF
TRBJ2-7 - TRBV19 15 TRBD2 TGTGCCAGTAGTACCGGACTAGCGGACCTCTACGAGCAGTACTTC CASSTGLADLYEQYF
TRBJ2-6 - TRBV18 23 TRBD1 TGTGCCAGCTCACCACCGATTTTTACAGGGGCGTTGGCGGGTCCCTCTGGGGCCAACGTCCTGACTTTC CASSPPIFTGALAGPSGANVLTF
TRBJ2-1 - TRBV27 12 - TGTGCCAGCAGTCAACCGTACAATGAGCAGTTCTTC CASSQPYNEQFF
TRBJ1-1 - TRBV2 12 - TGTGCCAGCAGTGAAGGGAGTACTGAAGCTTTCTTT CASSEGSTEAFF
TRBJ2-1 once TRBV9 14 - TGTGCCAGCAGCGCCCGTCAAATGGGAAATGAGCAGTTCTTC CASSARQMGNEQFF
TRBJ2-3 - TRBV4-1 17 TRBD2 TGCGCCAGCAGCCAAACGGGACTAGCGGGAGGGACAGATACGCAGTATTTT CASSQTGLAGGTDTQYF
TRBJ2-3 - TRBV6-1 15 TRBD2 TGTGCCAGCCGGACTAGCGACACTAGCACAGATACGCAGTATTTT CASRTSDTSTDTQYF